The 7 T cell receptor beta chains below were found in one sample sequenced in a study of vaccination and CD4 T cells after COVID-19. TCRdb processed the PCR reads anew with MiXCR; each CDR3 protein has one entry. The sample holds roughly 30,000 distinct CDR3 sequences, under 65% seen once. Described time point: late sampling 161 to 241 days after vaccination in a few convalescent patients. This specimen was CD4+ T cells from blood, taken about 7 months after SARS-CoV-2 vaccination. Receptor source: a human donor who had recovered from COVID-19.

V is TRBV20-1 and J is TRBJ2-1; D is possibly TRBD2 (5 bases). Germline V gene sequence: CDR1 DFQATT, CDR2 SNEGSKA (reference sequence). This CDR3 spans 16 amino acids. Trimming shortened V by 4 bases and J by 4 bases, and 20 bases separated the two germline ends. The CDR3: CSAKRTGSVRYNEQFF. As DNA, the CDR3 is TGCAGTGCTAAGAGGACTGGGAGTGTGAGGTACAATGAGCAGTTCTTC.

J is TRBJ1-1 and V is TRBV6-1; the D is unclear. V was shortened by 1 base and J by 4 bases, with 13 bases between the two germline ends. This CDR3 is 15 amino acids long. The germline V gene has CDR1 MNHNS and CDR2 SASEGT. As DNA, the CDR3 is TGTGCCAGCAGTGAAGAGTATACGGGTAGCACTGAAGCTTTCTTT. The encoded protein is CASSEEYTGSTEAFF.

J is TRBJ1-1 and V is TRBV6-1; TRBD1 might be the D (5 bases). This CDR3 has 13 residues. Germline CDR1 is MNHNS and CDR2 is SASEGT. Trimming took off 5 bases at V and 5 bases at J, with 12 bases between the two ends. The CDR3 loop reads CASSNQGGTEAFF. CDR3 DNA: TGTGCCAGCAGTAATCAGGGAGGGACTGAAGCTTTCTTT.

J is TRBJ2-7 and V is TRBV7-2, with 7 bases identical to TRBD2. CDR1 is SGHTA and CDR2 is FQGNSA in the germline V gene. The CDR3 is 16 residues long. V dropped 4 bases and J dropped 3; count of bases not matched to a gene: 12. CDR3 in amino acids: CASSSNLAEGYYEQYF. As DNA, the CDR3 is TGTGCCAGCAGCTCCAATCTAGCGGAGGGATACTACGAGCAGTACTTC.

This clonotype was counted between two and nine times. The V and J genes are TRBV6-1 and TRBJ1-5, with 9 bases matching TRBD1. V gave up 7 bases and J gave up 6 bases; unmatched junction bases: 16. This CDR3 has 17 amino acids. Germline V gene lookup returns CDR1 MNHNS and CDR2 SASEGT. The CDR3 DNA reads TGTGCCAGCATTTTTACAGGGGGCTTAAGTATAGGTCAGCCCCAGCATTTT. It specifies CASIFTGGLSIGQPQHF.

V usage is TRBV7-8 and J usage is TRBJ2-1, with 7 bases matching TRBD1. Germline values: CDR1 SGHVS, CDR2 FQNEAQ. Losses at the gene ends were 1 base for V and 9 bases for J; bases not matched to a gene: 9. The CDR3 covers 15 residues. The CDR3 nucleotides read TGTGCCAGCAGCTTAGTGGGAACAGGGGCTATTGAGCAGTTCTTC. Its protein product is CASSLVGTGAIEQFF.

The rearrangement uses TRBV7-6 and TRBJ2-1; D not certain. In germline, CDR1 is SGHVS, CDR2 FNYEAQ. V shed 1 base and J shed 0 bases, with 16 bases lying between them. The CDR3 sequence is 18 residues long. CDR3 bases: TGTGCCAGCAGCTTAGGTGGCTTACCATCACGCTCCTACAATGAGCAGTTCTTC. This codes for CASSLGGLPSRSYNEQFF.